These T cell receptor beta chains were read from a single sample in a study of blood T cell repertoires in COVID-19. Produced via immunoSEQ multiplex PCR; TCRdb's table is partial and in-frame only. The repertoire holds about 250,000 clones, with approximately 90% as singletons. The specimen was PBMCs or T cells enriched from blood (not recorded which). These receptors were collected from a woman under 30 who had recovered from COVID-19. Each CDR3 is given with its conserved first and last residue. A D gene is named only where the DNA matches it firmly. Rows may omit the clone size; those that give it use once, few, many or a size class.

TRBJ2-3 TRBD2 TRBV5-4 - CASSFGREGQDTQYF TGTGCCAGCAGCTTTGGGCGGGAGGGCCAAGATACGCAGTATTTT
TRBJ2-7 TRBD1 TRBV5-1 - CASSLDPTGIYEQYF TGCGCCAGCAGCTTGGACCCGACAGGGATCTACGAGCAGTACTTC
TRBJ1-1 - TRBV3-1/TRBV3-2 - CASSQDWGREAFF TGTGCCAGCAGCCAAGATTGGGGCCGAGAAGCTTTCTTT
TRBJ1-4 TRBD1 TRBV5-1 - CASSSDQGARYEKLFF TGCGCCAGCAGCTCGGACCAGGGGGCGCGGTATGAAAAACTGTTTTTT
TRBJ2-1 - TRBV2 - CASRTDSREQFF TGTGCCAGCAGGACAGATAGCCGTGAGCAGTTCTTC
TRBJ2-7 - TRBV5-5 - CASSTTGDEQYF TGTGCCAGCAGCACGACAGGCGACGAGCAGTACTTC
TRBJ2-3 TRBD1 TRBV19 - CASSIPGQGSNTQYF TGTGCCAGTAGTATCCCGGGACAGGGGTCGAATACGCAGTATTTT
TRBJ2-7 TRBD2 TRBV9 - CASSVRPSGPSYEQYF TGTGCCAGCAGCGTAAGGCCTAGCGGACCCTCCTACGAGCAGTACTTC
TRBJ1-3 - TRBV18 - CASSLTPQSTNSGNTIYF TGTGCCAGCTCCCTGACACCCCAGTCGACAAACTCTGGAAACACCATATATTTT
TRBJ1-1 - TRBV19 - CASTQQVMNTEAFF TGTGCCAGTACCCAACAGGTGATGAACACTGAAGCTTTCTTT
TRBJ1-3 - TRBV9 - CASSEGVKSGNTIYF TGTGCCAGCAGCGAAGGGGTTAAGTCTGGAAACACCATATATTTT
TRBJ1-2 - TRBV16 - CASSQLPPNRNYGYTF TGTGCCAGCAGCCAACTCCCGCCTAATCGGAACTATGGCTACACCTTC
TRBJ2-2 - TRBV7-6 - CASRDRTGNSPNTGELFF TGTGCCAGCAGAGACCGAACAGGGAACTCGCCGAACACCGGGGAGCTGTTTTTT
TRBJ1-2 - TRBV4-2 - CASSPSQGNHYGYTF TGTGCCAGCAGCCCTTCACAGGGTAATCACTATGGCTACACCTTC
TRBJ2-7 TRBD2 TRBV10-3 - CAISERGTSGVSSYEQYF TGTGCCATCAGTGAGAGAGGGACTAGCGGAGTGAGCTCCTACGAGCAGTACTTC
TRBJ2-6 TRBD1 TRBV10-3 - CAISESRGRPTSGANVLTF TGTGCCATCAGTGAGAGCAGGGGGCGCCCCACCTCTGGGGCCAACGTCCTGACTTTC
TRBJ2-6 - TRBV28 - CASSGRAGANVLTF TGTGCCAGCAGTGGCCGGGCTGGGGCCAACGTCCTGACTTTC
TRBJ2-5 TRBD1 TRBV5-1 - CASSAPGTGQETQYF TGCGCCAGCAGCGCGCCCGGGACAGGACAAGAGACCCAGTACTTC
TRBJ2-7 - TRBV20-1 - CSASRSYEQYF TGCAGTGCTAGCAGGTCCTACGAGCAGTACTTC
TRBJ2-7 TRBD2 TRBV28 - CASSPGLAGYEQYF TGTGCCAGCAGTCCGGGACTAGCGGGGTACGAGCAGTACTTC
TRBJ1-2 - TRBV24-1 - CATSGTGNYGYTF TGTGCCACCAGCGGAACAGGGAACTATGGCTACACCTTC
TRBJ1-5 - TRBV2 - CASSQTGNNQPQHF TGTGCCAGCAGTCAGACAGGTAACAATCAGCCCCAGCATTTT
TRBJ1-3 - TRBV5-1 - CASRDDSHSGNTIYF TGCGCCAGCAGAGATGACAGCCACTCTGGAAACACCATATATTTT
TRBJ1-2 - TRBV5-1 - CASSLGRLTMAGTF TGCGCCAGCAGCTTGGGACGGTTAACTATGGCTGGCACCTTC
TRBJ1-1 - TRBV5-4 once CASSLVMNTEAFF TGTGCCAGCAGCTTGGTAATGAACACTGAAGCTTTCTTT
TRBJ1-2 TRBD1 TRBV6-5 - CASSYGRGDYGYTF TGTGCCAGCAGTTACGGCAGGGGGGACTATGGCTACACCTTC
TRBJ1-2 TRBD1 TRBV3-1/TRBV3-2 - CASSLTWDSQNYGYTF TGTGCCAGCAGCCTTACTTGGGACAGCCAGAACTATGGCTACACCTTC
TRBJ1-1 TRBD1 TRBV5-6 - CASSVTGLVTEAFF TGTGCCAGCAGTGTGACAGGGTTGGTCACTGAAGCTTTCTTT
TRBJ2-2 TRBD2 TRBV2 - CASSEVGSGRFDTGELFF TGTGCCAGCAGTGAAGTGGGTAGCGGGAGGTTCGACACCGGGGAGCTGTTTTTT
TRBJ2-2 TRBD1 TRBV19 - CATTDRGHTGELFF TGTGCCACCACAGACAGGGGGCACACCGGGGAGCTGTTTTTT
TRBJ2-7 - TRBV19 once CASSIGSKGSYEQYF TGTGCCAGTAGTATCGGGTCTAAAGGTTCCTACGAGCAGTACTTC
TRBJ1-1 TRBD1 TRBV11-3 few CASSSSGQGAEKDTEAFF TGTGCCAGCAGCTCGTCGGGACAGGGGGCAGAAAAGGACACTGAAGCTTTCTTT
TRBJ2-3 TRBD1 TRBV4-1 - CASSRRTGTATSTDTQYF TGCGCCAGCAGCCGGAGGACTGGGACAGCAACTAGCACAGATACGCAGTATTTT
TRBJ2-3 TRBD2 TRBV11-2 - CASSSTGGRADTQYF TGTGCCAGCAGCTCCACGGGGGGTAGGGCAGATACGCAGTATTTT
TRBJ1-2 TRBD1 TRBV9 - CASSDTGDYGYTF TGTGCCAGCAGTGACACAGGGGACTATGGCTACACCTTC
TRBJ1-1 TRBD1 TRBV25-1 - CASITGVEAFF TGTGCCAGCATAACAGGGGTTGAAGCTTTCTTT
TRBJ1-3 - TRBV4-1 - CASSHAGTGNTIYF TGCGCCAGCAGCCATGCAGGGACTGGAAACACCATATATTTT
TRBJ2-1 TRBD1 TRBV3-1/TRBV3-2 once CASRADRGRPYEQFF TGTGCCAGTCGGGCAGACAGGGGGCGCCCATATGAGCAGTTCTTC
TRBJ2-7 - TRBV2 - CASGNEGGLYEQYF TGTGCCAGCGGCAACGAAGGAGGTCTCTACGAGCAGTACTTC
TRBJ1-2 - TRBV28 - CASRPSGTIYGYTF TGTGCCAGCAGGCCTTCCGGGACAATTTATGGCTACACCTTC
TRBJ2-7 TRBD2 TRBV18 - CASSRGLDYEQYF TGTGCCAGCTCACGGGGACTAGACTACGAGCAGTACTTC
TRBJ2-5 TRBD2 TRBV9 - CASSLAGVETQYF TGTGCCAGCAGTCTAGCGGGAGTAGAGACCCAGTACTTC
TRBJ2-1 TRBD1 TRBV2 - CATQGARLNEQFF TGTGCCACCCAGGGGGCGCGATTGAATGAGCAGTTCTTC